The rows below give T cell receptor beta chains drawn from one sample of a study of cytomegalovirus exposure and HLA in healthy donors. Using immunoSEQ multiplex PCR, the repertoire was profiled, and TCRdb retains in-frame clones only, with some absent. The sample shows around 250,000 clones, about 86% of them seen only once. The sequencing input was PBMCs. The receptor set was obtained from an older woman in good health and CMV-seropositive. Each CDR3 is given with its conserved first and last residue. Each record gives: clone size, J gene, V gene, D gene, CDR3 protein, CDR3 DNA. A D gene is named only where the DNA matches it firmly. The listing skips clone size in some rows; elsewhere it reads once, few, many or a size class.

size: NA; J: TRBJ1-6; V: TRBV25-1; D: NA; CDR3: CASSESGRGNSPLHF; DNA: TGTGCCAGCAGTGAATCGGGCAGGGGTAATTCACCCCTCCACTTT
size: NA; J: TRBJ2-3; V: TRBV2; D: TRBD2; CDR3: CASISGRATDTQYF; DNA: TGTGCCAGCATCAGCGGGAGGGCGACAGATACGCAGTATTTT
size: NA; J: TRBJ2-7; V: TRBV6-4; D: NA; CDR3: CASSRELGSEQYF; DNA: TGTGCCAGCAGCCGGGAATTGGGCTCCGAGCAGTACTTC
size: NA; J: TRBJ1-1; V: TRBV5-1; D: NA; CDR3: CASALGGMNTEAFF; DNA: TGCGCCAGCGCCCTGGGAGGAATGAACACTGAAGCTTTCTTT
size: NA; J: TRBJ2-1; V: TRBV5-4; D: NA; CDR3: CASSLAPAGEQFF; DNA: TGTGCCAGCAGCTTGGCCCCAGCCGGGGAGCAGTTCTTC
size: NA; J: TRBJ1-2; V: TRBV5-4; D: TRBD1; CDR3: CASREAGGADGYTF; DNA: TGTGCCAGCAGAGAGGCAGGGGGCGCAGATGGCTACACCTTC
size: NA; J: TRBJ2-3; V: TRBV5-1; D: NA; CDR3: CASSLASGVRVDTQYF; DNA: TGCGCCAGCAGCTTGGCCTCGGGGGTCAGAGTTGATACGCAGTATTTT
size: NA; J: TRBJ2-5; V: TRBV9; D: NA; CDR3: CASSVTGRETQYF; DNA: TGTGCCAGCAGCGTAACCGGGAGAGAGACCCAGTACTTC
size: NA; J: TRBJ1-1; V: TRBV5-6; D: NA; CDR3: CASTGQLNTEAFF; DNA: TGTGCCAGCACAGGACAGTTGAACACTGAAGCTTTCTTT
size: few; J: TRBJ2-3; V: TRBV6-1; D: NA; CDR3: CASSELRGGLSTDTQYF; DNA: TGTGCCAGCAGTGAACTAAGGGGGGGTCTAAGCACAGATACGCAGTATTTT
size: NA; J: TRBJ2-2; V: TRBV7-9; D: TRBD1; CDR3: CASSSDREGHTGELFF; DNA: TGTGCCAGCAGCTCCGACAGGGAAGGGCACACCGGGGAGCTGTTTTTT
size: NA; J: TRBJ2-1; V: TRBV7-6; D: NA; CDR3: CASSLAASYNEQFF; DNA: TGTGCCAGCAGCTTAGCGGCCTCCTACAATGAGCAGTTCTTC
size: NA; J: TRBJ2-7; V: TRBV5-1; D: NA; CDR3: CASSLGQGGEQYF; DNA: TGCGCCAGCAGCTTGGGCCAGGGAGGCGAGCAGTACTTC
size: NA; J: TRBJ2-7; V: TRBV7-9; D: NA; CDR3: CASSLGGSGPYEQYF; DNA: TGTGCCAGCAGCTTAGGGGGTAGCGGACCCTACGAGCAGTACTTC
size: few; J: TRBJ2-3; V: TRBV7-9; D: TRBD1; CDR3: CSSSSGQGGTRTDTQYF; DNA: TGTTCCAGCAGCTCGGGACAGGGAGGGACTCGCACAGATACGCAGTATTTT